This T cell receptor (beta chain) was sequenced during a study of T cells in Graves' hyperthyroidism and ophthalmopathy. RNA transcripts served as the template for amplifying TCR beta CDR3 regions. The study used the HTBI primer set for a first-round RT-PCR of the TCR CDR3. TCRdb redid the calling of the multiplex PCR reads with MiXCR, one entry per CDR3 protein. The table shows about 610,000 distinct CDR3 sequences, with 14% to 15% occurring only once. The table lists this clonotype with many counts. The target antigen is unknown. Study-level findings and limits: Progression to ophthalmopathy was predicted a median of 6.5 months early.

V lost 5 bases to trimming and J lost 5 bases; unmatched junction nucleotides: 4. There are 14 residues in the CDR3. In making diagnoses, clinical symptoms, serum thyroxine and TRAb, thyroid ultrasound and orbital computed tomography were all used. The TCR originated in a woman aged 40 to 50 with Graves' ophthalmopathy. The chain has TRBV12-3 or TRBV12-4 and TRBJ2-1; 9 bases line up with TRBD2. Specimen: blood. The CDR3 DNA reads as TGTGCCAGCAGTGCCGCGGGAGGGAACAATGAGCAGTTCTTC. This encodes CASSAAGGNNEQFF.